This T cell receptor (beta chain) was retrieved from a study of neurological immune-mediated disorders. Study-level findings and limits: The study found no CDR3 amino acid sequences shared by expanded clones across subjects, suggesting private repertoires in all groups.

The cDNA was generated through 5'RACE incorporating 10-nucleotide random UMIs. Each sequencing run yielded over 170 million TCR-beta sequences from 15-18 subjects. TCRdb analysed the 5' RACE reads with MiXCR anew, one entry per CDR3 protein. The data contain about 59,000 distinct CDR3 sequences, less than 25% of them singletons. The CDR3 extends over 13 amino acids. V shed 4 bases and J shed 4 bases, with 11 bases lying between them. Germline-derived CDR1 and CDR2 are SGHRS and YFSETQ. This clonotype was counted at least ten times. Its antigen is not known. Time point described: technical triplicate 2. The sample taken for sequencing was PBMCs. This receptor was identified in a man in his sixties with HTLV-1-associated myelopathy (HAM/TSP). The chain has TRBV5-1 and TRBJ2-5; D not resolved. The CDR3 loop reads CASSLRPGETQYF. The CDR3 DNA sequence: TGCGCCAGCAGCCTACGACCGGGAGAGACCCAGTACTTC.